This TCR beta chain was identified in a study of shared clonotypes between healthy human individuals. As for the study in general: The study drew on a couple of women and a few men aged 18 to 49 as donors. Each donor's CD8 memory used one plate, CD8 naive two, each CD4 subset three.

For each subset, genomic DNA was distributed in equal portions over several immunoSEQ plates. Measured with immunoSEQ multiplex PCR; TCRdb has only the in-frame clones, and not every one. The sample gives approximately 2,000,000 clones, 92% of which show up once; roughly 0.34% is in the top ten. Germline V gene lookup returns CDR1 MNHEY and CDR2 SVGAGI. Trimming left V 5 bases short and J 3 bases short, with 7 bases between. The CDR3 runs 12 residues. Sample: naive CD4+ T cells from PBMCs. Regarding subset: CD45RA+ positively selected. This TCR came from a man between 18 and 29 years old in good health. Some clones in this sample may be carry-over from other donors' samples. The gene calls are TRBV6-5 and TRBJ1-2; tentatively, D is TRBD1 (6 bases). The CDR3 nucleotides read TGTGCCAGCAGTCCAGGGGACTATGGCTACACCTTC. Translating it yields CASSPGDYGYTF.